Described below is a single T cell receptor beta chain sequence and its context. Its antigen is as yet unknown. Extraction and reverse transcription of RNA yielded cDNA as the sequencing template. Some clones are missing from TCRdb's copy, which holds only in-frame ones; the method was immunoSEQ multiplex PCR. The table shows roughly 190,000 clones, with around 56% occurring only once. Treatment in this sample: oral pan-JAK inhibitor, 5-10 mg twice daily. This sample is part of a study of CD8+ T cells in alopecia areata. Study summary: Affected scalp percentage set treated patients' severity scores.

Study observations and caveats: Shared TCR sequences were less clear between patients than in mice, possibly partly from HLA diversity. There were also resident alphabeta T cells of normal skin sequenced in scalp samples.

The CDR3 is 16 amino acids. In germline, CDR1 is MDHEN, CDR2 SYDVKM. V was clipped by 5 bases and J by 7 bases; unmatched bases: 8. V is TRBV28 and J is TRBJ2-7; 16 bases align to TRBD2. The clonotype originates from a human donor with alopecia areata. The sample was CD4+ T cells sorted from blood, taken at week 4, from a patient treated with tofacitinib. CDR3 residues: CASSTWGTSGRGEQYF. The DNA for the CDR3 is TGTGCCAGCAGTACCTGGGGGACTAGCGGGAGGGGTGAGCAGTACTTC.